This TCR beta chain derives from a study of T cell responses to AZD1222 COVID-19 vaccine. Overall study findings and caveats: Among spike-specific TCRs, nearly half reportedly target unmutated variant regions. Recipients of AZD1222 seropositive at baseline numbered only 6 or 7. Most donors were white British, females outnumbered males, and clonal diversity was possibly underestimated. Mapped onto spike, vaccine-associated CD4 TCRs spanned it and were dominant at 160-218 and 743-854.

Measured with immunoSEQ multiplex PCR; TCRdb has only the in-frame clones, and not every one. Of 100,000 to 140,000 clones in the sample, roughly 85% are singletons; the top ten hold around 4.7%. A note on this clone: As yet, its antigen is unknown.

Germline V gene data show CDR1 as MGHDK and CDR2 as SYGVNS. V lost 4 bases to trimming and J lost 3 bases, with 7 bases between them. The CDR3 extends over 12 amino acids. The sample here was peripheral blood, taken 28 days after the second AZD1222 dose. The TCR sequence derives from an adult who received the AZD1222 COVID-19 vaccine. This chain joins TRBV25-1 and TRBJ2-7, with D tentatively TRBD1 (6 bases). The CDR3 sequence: CASSGGLYEQYF. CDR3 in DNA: TGTGCCAGCAGTGGGGGGCTCTACGAGCAGTACTTC.